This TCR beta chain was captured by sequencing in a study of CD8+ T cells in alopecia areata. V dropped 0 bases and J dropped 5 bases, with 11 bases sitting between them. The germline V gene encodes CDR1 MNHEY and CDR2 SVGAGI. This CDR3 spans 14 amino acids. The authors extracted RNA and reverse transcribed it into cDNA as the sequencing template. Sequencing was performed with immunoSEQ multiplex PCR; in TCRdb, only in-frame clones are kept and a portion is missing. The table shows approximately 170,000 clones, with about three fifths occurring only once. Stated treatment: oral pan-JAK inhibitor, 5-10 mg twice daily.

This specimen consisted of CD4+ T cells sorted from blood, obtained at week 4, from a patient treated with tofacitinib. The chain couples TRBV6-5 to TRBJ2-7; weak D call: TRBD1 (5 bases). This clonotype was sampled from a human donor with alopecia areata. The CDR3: CASSYSRGTDEQYF. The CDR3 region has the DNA TGTGCCAGCAGTTACTCAAGGGGTACCGACGAGCAGTACTTC.